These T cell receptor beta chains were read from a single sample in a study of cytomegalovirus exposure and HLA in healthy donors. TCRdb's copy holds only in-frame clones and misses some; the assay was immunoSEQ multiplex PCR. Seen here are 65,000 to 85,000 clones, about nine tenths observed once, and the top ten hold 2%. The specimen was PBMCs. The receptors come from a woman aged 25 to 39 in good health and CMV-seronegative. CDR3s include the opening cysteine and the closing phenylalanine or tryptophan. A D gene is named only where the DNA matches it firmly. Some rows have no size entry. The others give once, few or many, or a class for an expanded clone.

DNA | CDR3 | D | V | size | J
TGTGCCAGCAGCGGGGGCAGCCCTAAGACCATATATTTT | CASSGGSPKTIYF | . | TRBV9 | . | TRBJ1-3
TGCGCCAGCAGCTTGGACAGGGCCGAGCAGTACTTC | CASSLDRAEQYF | . | TRBV5-1 | few | TRBJ2-7
TGTGCCAGCAGTTACTCGACAGGCTACGAAGCTTTCTTT | CASSYSTGYEAFF | . | TRBV6-5 | . | TRBJ1-1
TGCGCCAGCAGCCAAGGGACAGGGGACACTGAAGCTTTCTTT | CASSQGTGDTEAFF | TRBD1 | TRBV4-1 | . | TRBJ1-1
TGTGCCAGCAGTTTCCCAGGGAGGAGCACTGAAGCTTTCTTT | CASSFPGRSTEAFF | . | TRBV28 | few | TRBJ1-1
TGTGCCAGTAGTACTACAGGGGTAGTGAGGGAAAAACTGTTTTTT | CASSTTGVVREKLFF | TRBD1 | TRBV19 | . | TRBJ1-4
TGTGCCAGCAGCTCCCCCGGGGTTAATGAAAAACTGTTTTTT | CASSSPGVNEKLFF | . | TRBV5-4 | . | TRBJ1-4
TGTGCCAGCAGTTACTCGATCGGTACGGGAGAAAAACTGTTTTTT | CASSYSIGTGEKLFF | . | TRBV6-5 | few | TRBJ1-4
TGCGCCAGCAGCTTGCGTGCGCTAGCGGGTTACGAGCAGTACTTC | CASSLRALAGYEQYF | TRBD2 | TRBV5-1 | once | TRBJ2-7
TGTGCCAGCAGCTTGCTAGCGGGAGTTCCTTTCGACAATGAGCAGTTCTTC | CASSLLAGVPFDNEQFF | TRBD2 | TRBV5-6 | . | TRBJ2-1
TGTGCCAGCAGTTACTCTTCCAGCACTGAAGCTTTCTTT | CASSYSSSTEAFF | . | TRBV6-5 | few | TRBJ1-1
TGTGCCAGCAGCTTAGAGCTAGGGAGAGCTTTCTTT | CASSLELGRAFF | . | TRBV7-9 | . | TRBJ1-1
TGTGCCAGCAAAACTAGCGGAGAGACCCAGTACTTC | CASKTSGETQYF | TRBD2 | TRBV2 | . | TRBJ2-5
TGTGCCAGCAGCCAAGATATCGCCAGGGCCTCTGGAAACACCATATATTTT | CASSQDIARASGNTIYF | . | TRBV4-2 | medium-sized | TRBJ1-3
TGTGCCAGCAGCCCGGGGACTAGCGGGAATGTTAGCACAGATACGCAGTATTTT | CASSPGTSGNVSTDTQYF | TRBD2 | TRBV5-4 | . | TRBJ2-3
TGTGCCAGCAGTCCGTCGACAGGGACAATCCCCACAGATACGCAGTATTTT | CASSPSTGTIPTDTQYF | TRBD1 | TRBV27 | . | TRBJ2-3
TGCGCCAGCAGCTTGGGCGCGCGCGGGACAGGCACAGATACGCAGTATTTT | CASSLGARGTGTDTQYF | . | TRBV5-1 | . | TRBJ2-3
TGTGCCAGCAGAGCCGGACAGGAGGATCAGCCCCAGCATTTT | CASRAGQEDQPQHF | TRBD1 | TRBV6-5 | . | TRBJ1-5
TGTGCCTGGAGTGCCAGGGATCAGCCCCAGCATTTT | CAWSARDQPQHF | . | TRBV30 | once | TRBJ1-5
TGTGCCAGCAGTATAGGGGGTGGGGGAAACACCATATATTTT | CASSIGGGGNTIYF | . | TRBV28 | . | TRBJ1-3
TGTGCCAGCAGCGTGAATAGACTCTATGGCTACACCTTC | CASSVNRLYGYTF | . | TRBV6-4 | . | TRBJ1-2
TGTGCCAGCAGCTTGTCAGGCACCACAGATACGCAGTATTTT | CASSLSGTTDTQYF | . | TRBV21-1 | . | TRBJ2-3
TGTGCCAGCAGCTTAGCCGGCGGGACCAATCAGCCCCAGCATTTT | CASSLAGGTNQPQHF | . | TRBV7-2 | few | TRBJ1-5
TGTGCCAGCAGTTTACCCGGGGTCACCGGGGAGCTGTTTTTT | CASSLPGVTGELFF | . | TRBV28 | once | TRBJ2-2
TGTGCCAGCAGCTCTAAGGGACAGGGGGCCGACGAGCAGTACTTC | CASSSKGQGADEQYF | TRBD1 | TRBV5-4 | few | TRBJ2-7
TGTGCCAGTAGTATAGTGGGCAGGGGTGGTACTGAAGCTTTCTTT | CASSIVGRGGTEAFF | . | TRBV19 | . | TRBJ1-1
TGTGCCAGCAGTGAGGGAAGGACAGGGGTTTACGAGCAGTACTTC | CASSEGRTGVYEQYF | TRBD1 | TRBV6-1 | few | TRBJ2-7
TGCGCCAGCAGCCAAGATAGGGCAGCGGGAGCCTTCTACGAGCAGTACTTC | CASSQDRAAGAFYEQYF | TRBD2 | TRBV4-3 | once | TRBJ2-7
TGTGCCAGCAGTACGGGGACAGGGGCTAATGAAAAACTGTTTTTT | CASSTGTGANEKLFF | TRBD1 | TRBV6-5 | . | TRBJ1-4
TGTGCCAGCAGCTTTTCGGAACTAGCGGGAGGAAGAGAGCAGTACTTC | CASSFSELAGGREQYF | TRBD2 | TRBV7-2 | . | TRBJ2-7
TGTGCCAGCAGCCGCGTTGGCGGGGCTAATGAAAAACTGTTTTTT | CASSRVGGANEKLFF | . | TRBV6-5 | once | TRBJ1-4
TGCAGCACTCGGGACAGCAGGGACTACGAGCAGTACTTC | CSTRDSRDYEQYF | TRBD1 | TRBV29-1 | . | TRBJ2-7
TGTGCCAGCAGTCAGGGGACCCCCTACGAGCAGTACTTC | CASSQGTPYEQYF | . | TRBV6-5 | . | TRBJ2-7
TGTGCCAGCAGCTTATCTCCGACAGGGCATAATTCACCCCTCCACTTT | CASSLSPTGHNSPLHF | TRBD1 | TRBV7-6 | . | TRBJ1-6
TGTGCCAGCAGCCCCGGGACTAGCGCAGATACGCAGTATTTT | CASSPGTSADTQYF | TRBD2 | TRBV7-3 | . | TRBJ2-3
TGTGCCAGCAGTGGAACAGGGGGAAACACAGATACGCAGTATTTT | CASSGTGGNTDTQYF | TRBD1 | TRBV6-4 | . | TRBJ2-3
TGTGCCAGCAAGGAACTGGCCAGGGCGAACACCGGGGAGCTGTTTTTT | CASKELARANTGELFF | . | TRBV28 | . | TRBJ2-2
TGCGCCAGCAGCTTGGTTACCGGACAGGGCGAGGGAAACACCATATATTTT | CASSLVTGQGEGNTIYF | TRBD1 | TRBV5-1 | . | TRBJ1-3
TGCGCCAGCAGTGAAACTGCTAGCGGGAGAATCTACGAGCAGTACTTC | CASSETASGRIYEQYF | TRBD2 | TRBV10-2 | . | TRBJ2-7
TGTGCCAGCAAGGGACACAGCTCCTACAATGAGCAGTTCTTC | CASKGHSSYNEQFF | . | TRBV6-4 | . | TRBJ2-1